These T cell receptor beta chains were read from a single sample in a study of OX40 agonist ivuxolimab in advanced cancers. TCRdb keeps only in-frame clones here, not all; method: immunoSEQ multiplex PCR. The table shows about 9,800 clones, with around 90% occurring only once. The sequences come from CD4+ or CD8+ T cells sorted from blood, collected in a trial of the OX40 agonist ivuxolimab. These receptors all come from an adult with an advanced solid tumor such as melanoma, head and neck, liver or kidney cancer. Each CDR3 is given with its conserved first and last residue. A D gene is named only where the DNA matches it firmly. The size of a clone is reported for some rows only, either as once, few or many, or as a class for expanded clones.

>TRBV19|-|TRBJ1-2|-
TGTGCCAGTAGTCCGGGGACCGAAAACTATGGCTACACCTTC
CASSPGTENYGYTF
>TRBV11-2|few|TRBJ2-5|-
TGTGCCAGCACCCTCAGGGCAGTACAAGAGACCCAGTACTTC
CASTLRAVQETQYF
>TRBV7-2|-|TRBJ1-3|-
TGTGCCAGCAGCCCGCTTGGGCTTTTTCCTGGAAACACCATATATTTT
CASSPLGLFPGNTIYF
>TRBV10-3|-|TRBJ2-3|-
TGTGCCATCAGTGATGATGCGGGATATAGCACAGATACGCAGTATTTT
CAISDDAGYSTDTQYF
>TRBV9|-|TRBJ1-1|-
TGTGCCAGCAGGAGGGGGGGTGCGTTCACTGAAGCTTTCTTT
CASRRGGAFTEAFF
>TRBV7-3|-|TRBJ2-3|TRBD2
TGTGCCAGCAGCTATACTAGCGGGAGAACAGATACGCAGTATTTT
CASSYTSGRTDTQYF
>TRBV30|-|TRBJ2-1|TRBD2
TGTGCCTGGGCGGGGACGGCGGCTAGCGGGCAGTTCTTC
CAWAGTAASGQFF
>TRBV30|-|TRBJ2-7|-
TGTGCCTGGACAGCTTTTACAGGGGAGGGGGGCGAGCAGTACTTC
CAWTAFTGEGGEQYF
>TRBV5-1|-|TRBJ1-1|-
TGCGCCAGCAGCTTGGGGGACTATGTGAACACTGAAGCTTTCTTT
CASSLGDYVNTEAFF
>TRBV28|-|TRBJ2-7|TRBD2
TGTGCCAGCAGTTCGATTGGACTAGCGGTTTACGAGCAGTACTTC
CASSSIGLAVYEQYF
>TRBV11-2|-|TRBJ2-2|-
TGTGCCAGCAGGCTCCCCTGGACCGGGGAGCTGTTTTTT
CASRLPWTGELFF
>TRBV10-3|-|TRBJ1-1|-
TGTGCCATCAGTGCCCGCGACAGAGAAGCTTTCTTT
CAISARDREAFF
>TRBV10-1|few|TRBJ2-2|-
TGCGCCAGCAGTTTAGCGGACACCGGGGAGCTGTTTTTT
CASSLADTGELFF
>TRBV7-9|-|TRBJ2-1|-
TGTGCCAGCAGCTCGAGGCGGGGTTACAATGAGCAGTTCTTC
CASSSRRGYNEQFF
>TRBV5-1|once|TRBJ2-6|-
TGCGCCAGCAGCCCGAGGACCGGGGCCAACGTCCTGACTTTC
CASSPRTGANVLTF
>TRBV13|few|TRBJ2-1|-
TGTGCCAGCAGCAAACCGGGACTCTCCTACAATGAGCAGTTCTTC
CASSKPGLSYNEQFF
>TRBV2|-|TRBJ2-7|-
TGTGCCAGCACTGGGAGGTACGAGCAGTACTTC
CASTGRYEQYF
>TRBV28|-|TRBJ1-1|-
TGTGCCAGCAGTTTTATGGGGAAAAGGAACACTGAAGCTTTCTTT
CASSFMGKRNTEAFF
>TRBV2|-|TRBJ1-4|-
TGTGCCAGCAGTGAAATCGAGGGGTTTGGTGAAAAACTGTTTTTT
CASSEIEGFGEKLFF
>TRBV18|-|TRBJ2-4|-
TGTGCCAGCTCATCTGGTCGTGGGGAAGGGCCCAAAAACATTCAGTACTTC
CASSSGRGEGPKNIQYF
>TRBV30|-|TRBJ2-3|-
TGTGCCTGGAACCAGGGGAGATGGGATACGCAGTATTTT
CAWNQGRWDTQYF
>TRBV12-2|-|TRBJ2-7|-
TGTGCAAGTCGCTTAGATCGGGCCGACGAGCAGTACTTC
CASRLDRADEQYF
>TRBV7-9|few|TRBJ1-5|-
TGTGCCAGCAGCGGCCTTGACAATCAGCCCCAGCATTTT
CASSGLDNQPQHF
>TRBV4-2|-|TRBJ1-4|TRBD1
TGTGCCAGCAGCCCCGGGACAGCTAATGAAAAACTGTTTTTT
CASSPGTANEKLFF
>TRBV6-5|-|TRBJ1-4|-
TGTGCCAGCAGCCCTGGGGGGATTAATGAAAAACTGTTTTTT
CASSPGGINEKLFF
>TRBV5-1|-|TRBJ2-5|TRBD1
TGCGCCAGCAGCTTGGGGCAGGGGGAGGAGACCCAGTACTTC
CASSLGQGEETQYF
>TRBV2|-|TRBJ2-7|-
TGTGCCAGCAGTGCGGTAAGGGAGCAGTACTTC
CASSAVREQYF
>TRBV29-1|-|TRBJ2-1|-
TGCAGCGTTGAGGTAGATGAGCAGTTCTTC
CSVEVDEQFF
>TRBV5-4|-|TRBJ2-2|-
TGTGCCAGCAGGCCCGAATGGGGGAGCGGGGAGCTGTTTTTT
CASRPEWGSGELFF
>TRBV11-1|once|TRBJ1-1|-
TGTGCCAGCAGCTCAGGTTTGAACACTGAAGCTTTCTTT
CASSSGLNTEAFF
>TRBV4-2|once|TRBJ2-2|-
TGTGCCAGCAGCCAAGAGTCGAGGGGGACCGGGGAGCTGTTTTTT
CASSQESRGTGELFF
>TRBV19|-|TRBJ1-4|TRBD1
TGTGCCACCACGCGGACAGGGGCCGGAAATGAAAAACTGTTTTTT
CATTRTGAGNEKLFF
>TRBV7-5|once|TRBJ1-1|-
TGTGCCAGCAGCCGACAGGGCGACACTGAAGCTTTCTTT
CASSRQGDTEAFF
>TRBV27|once|TRBJ2-3|-
TGTGCCGCGGGTATCAGGGGACTCGAGACAGATACGCAGTATTTT
CAAGIRGLETDTQYF
>TRBV20-1|-|TRBJ2-7|-
TGCAGTGCAGGGTTATACGAGCAGTACTTC
CSAGLYEQYF
>TRBV6-5|-|TRBJ2-7|TRBD1
TGTGCCAGCAGACTCGGACAGGGCTACTACGAGCAGTACTTC
CASRLGQGYYEQYF
>TRBV4-2|-|TRBJ2-4|-
TGTGCCAGCAGCCAAGAGGGGATTCAGTACTTC
CASSQEGIQYF